The 9 T cell receptor beta chains in this list originate from one sample, sequenced in a study of beta chain features in type 1 diabetes. Study-wide findings and caveats: Moderately but significantly shorter TCRB CDR3s were found in Type 1 diabetes patients in all four CD4+ subsets.

Their specific antigens are unknown. The investigators reverse transcribed all of the isolated RNA, so they sequenced expressed TCRB transcripts. Method: immunoSEQ multiplex PCR; TCRdb's copy keeps in-frame clones and lacks some. The profile covers some 370,000 clones, with around 9.6% appearing a single time and approximately 0.55% taken by the ten largest. The sample taken for sequencing was central memory CD4+ T cells from blood. All receptors derive from a man aged 30 to 39 with type 1 diabetes.

A word on this clone: One junction end disagrees with the germline gene, perhaps due to a read error. The rearrangement joins TRBV10-3 to TRBJ2-1, with 9 bases matching TRBD2. There are 16 residues in the CDR3. Germline assignment: CDR1 ENHRY and CDR2 SYGVKD. The CDR3: CASSYLRSGSRHEQFF. The CDR3 DNA reads as TGTGCCAGCAGTTACCTCCGTAGCGGGAGCAGACATGAGCAGTTCTTC.

V and J are TRBV5-1 and TRBJ2-2; 7 nucleotides match TRBD1. CDR3 length equals 16 residues. Germline V gives CDR1 SGHRS, CDR2 YFSETQ. Trimming cost V 0 bases and J 1 base; bases outside gene matches: 3. The CDR3 bases are TGCGCCAGCAGCTTGGAGGGGGCGGGGAACACCGGGGAGCTGTTTTTT. Residues: CASSLEGAGNTGELFF.

CDR3 sequence: CASNRGRNTGELFF. The CDR3 DNA reads as TGTGCCAGCAACAGGGGAAGGAACACCGGGGAGCTGTTTTTT. The chain joins TRBV11-2 to TRBJ2-2; 7 bases line up with TRBD1. Unmatched junction bases numbered 3, after V lost 7 bases and J lost 1 base. Germline V gene data show CDR1 as SGHAT and CDR2 as FQNNGV. The CDR3 has 14 residues.

This clone was seen repeatedly, ten times or more. The chain joins TRBV28 to TRBJ2-5, with 7 bases lining up with TRBD2. The V and J ends lost 5 bases and 5 bases, in that order; junction bases with no gene match: 14. The CDR3 is made up of 16 amino acids. Germline lookup yields CDR1 MDHEN and CDR2 SYDVKM. CDR3 residues: CASSPGPAGAGETQYF. The CDR3 DNA follows: TGTGCCAGCAGTCCTGGCCCGGCGGGAGCGGGGGAGACCCAGTACTTC.

The sample holds a few counts of this clone. The chain recombines TRBV7-2 with TRBJ2-2; possibly TRBD1 for D (5 bases). This CDR3 has 15 residues. The ends were cut back, 6 bases at V and 6 bases at J, with 17 bases in the middle. The germline V gene encodes CDR1 SGHTA and CDR2 FQGNSA. CDR3 region: CASSPIAGKAGELFF. The CDR3 DNA reads TGTGCCAGCAGTCCTATAGCAGGGAAAGCCGGGGAGCTGTTTTTT.

This clone has only one observation. The gene calls are TRBV7-9 and TRBJ1-1; a possible D gene is TRBD1 (6 bases). In germline, CDR1 is SEHNR, CDR2 FQNEAQ (reference sequence). Trimming took 5 bases from V and 4 from J, leaving 14 bases between them. The CDR3 spans 14 residues. This chain's CDR3 is CASSPNRVTTEAFF. The CDR3 DNA sequence: TGTGCCAGCAGCCCGAACAGGGTAACCACTGAAGCTTTCTTT.

There are a few counts of this clone. The rearrangement joins TRBV5-1 to TRBJ2-5, with unresolved D. Looked up from germline, CDR1 is SGHRS and CDR2 is YFSETQ. V lost 4 bases to trimming and J lost 4 bases, with 14 bases between them. There are 14 residues in the CDR3. The CDR3 loop reads CASSIDPGPETQYF. The CDR3 nucleotides are TGCGCCAGCAGCATCGACCCCGGCCCAGAGACCCAGTACTTC.

This clone was seen more than once but under ten times. The rearrangement joins TRBV10-2 to TRBJ2-5; the D gene is possibly TRBD2 (5 bases). Between the trimmed V and J ends, which lost 4 bases and 4 bases, there was a span of 10 bases. The CDR3 contains 13 residues. Per germline, CDR1 WSHSY and CDR2 SAAADI. For the CDR3, the DNA is TGCGCCAGCAGTGGGGCCGAGGGAGAGACCCAGTACTTC. Its translation: CASSGAEGETQYF.

This chain connects TRBV4-1 to TRBJ2-7; D not resolved. Per germline, CDR1 MGHRA and CDR2 YSYEKL. Trimming left V 0 bases short and J 0 bases short, with 9 bases between. The CDR3 consists of 15 residues. The CDR3 sequence: CASSQDGPSSYEQYF. As DNA, the CDR3 is TGCGCCAGCAGCCAAGACGGCCCTAGCTCCTACGAGCAGTACTTC.